These 4 T cell receptor beta chains were sequenced from one sample in a study of T-cell memory formation after mild COVID-19. TCRdb re-called the 5' RACE reads through MiXCR, storing one row per CDR3 protein. The sample lists 450,000 or so distinct CDR3 sequences; approximately 25% were seen once. The sample taken for sequencing was PBMCs or a T cell subset sorted from them (not recorded which). The receptors were gathered from an adult woman who had mild COVID-19 (a few samples of this study predate the infection). Cell type and time point are not known.

This sequence joins TRBV4-3 and TRBJ2-3; tentatively, D is TRBD2 (6 bases). Germline V gives CDR1 LGHNA, CDR2 YSLEER. The V and J ends lost 4 bases and 2 bases respectively, with 19 bases between them. The CDR3 is 17 residues long. The CDR3 nucleotides read TGCGCCAGCAGCCGCCGATTTAGGCGGGGAGACACAGATACGCAGTATTTT. As protein: CASSRRFRRGDTDTQYF.

J is TRBJ1-1 and V is TRBV5-1; unclear D gene. Trimming removed 0 bases at V and 1 base at J, with 10 bases between. The CDR3 consists of 15 residues. Per germline, CDR1 SGHRS and CDR2 YFSETQ. CDR3 amino acids: CASSLGEVGNTEAFF. Here the CDR3 DNA reads TGCGCCAGCAGCTTGGGAGAAGTGGGGAACACTGAAGCTTTCTTT.

This rearrangement joins TRBV5-1 to TRBJ1-1; 9 nucleotides match TRBD1. The J segment lost 5 bases and the V segment lost 4 bases, leaving 6 bases of the junction unmatched. CDR1 and CDR2 (germline): SGHRS, YFSETQ. The CDR3 covers 14 residues. The CDR3 DNA reads as TGCGCCAGCAGCATGACAGGGGGTGGTACTGAAGCTTTCTTT. Translation gives CASSMTGGGTEAFF. The entire variable domain, with the rest obtained from reference TRBV5-1 and TRBJ1-1, is as follows: KAGVTQTPRYLIKTRGQQVTLSCSPISGHRSVSWYQQTPGQGLQFLFEYFSETQRNKGNFPGRFSGRQFSNSRSEMNVSTLELGDSALYLCASSMTGGGTEAFFGQGTRLTVV.

The rearrangement uses TRBV7-2 and TRBJ2-7; 7 nucleotides line up with TRBD1. This CDR3 has 14 amino acids. The V segment lost 7 bases and the J segment 6 bases; nucleotides outside the gene matches: 12. CDR1 is SGHTA, CDR2 FQGNSA, per germline. CDR3 sequence: CASTPYRDSSEQYF. CDR3 nucleotides: TGTGCCAGCACCCCATACCGGGACAGTAGCGAGCAGTACTTC. Supplemented by reference TRBV7-2 and TRBJ2-7, the full variable domain reads GAGVSQSPSNKVTEKGKDVELRCDPISGHTALYWYRQSLGQGLEFLIYFQGNSAPDKSGLPSDRFSAERTGGSVSTLTIQRTQQEDSAVYLCASTPYRDSSEQYFGPGTRLTVT.